This TCR beta chain was found in a study of control samples from healthy donors and cancer patients (dated by TCRdb to 2020 to 2021). Inclusive of the bounding cysteine and phenylalanine, the CDR3 is 13 residues long. Only CDR3 DNA is held: 39 bases, read in frame from base 1. V drops 5 bases and J drops 0 bases, leaving 7 bases in between. Sequences SGHAT (CDR1) and FQNNGV (CDR2) are obtained from the germline V gene. Library method: the immunoSEQ multiplex PCR assay. This immuneACCESS table, as held by TCRdb, lists in-frame sequences with V and J called but not all clones. Of the missing ones, under half trace to an unresolved V gene in checked studies; the others have no known cause. The sample table lists around 140,000 clones, 92% of them with a count of one. The ten largest clones take up 4.5% to 7% of the sample. About this clone: The antigen this receptor binds is unknown. No much larger clonotype is one base removed from it; base qualities were not supplied. The sample has other DNA sequences that encode this CDR3 too.

The receptor was isolated from a man younger than 30 in good health. This sequence uses TRBV11-2 and TRBJ1-1; the D gene remains uncertain. Sequenced sample: blood. For the CDR3, the sequence is CASSRGLNTEAFF. The DNA is TGTGCCAGCAGCCGAGGCCTGAACACTGAAGCTTTCTTT.